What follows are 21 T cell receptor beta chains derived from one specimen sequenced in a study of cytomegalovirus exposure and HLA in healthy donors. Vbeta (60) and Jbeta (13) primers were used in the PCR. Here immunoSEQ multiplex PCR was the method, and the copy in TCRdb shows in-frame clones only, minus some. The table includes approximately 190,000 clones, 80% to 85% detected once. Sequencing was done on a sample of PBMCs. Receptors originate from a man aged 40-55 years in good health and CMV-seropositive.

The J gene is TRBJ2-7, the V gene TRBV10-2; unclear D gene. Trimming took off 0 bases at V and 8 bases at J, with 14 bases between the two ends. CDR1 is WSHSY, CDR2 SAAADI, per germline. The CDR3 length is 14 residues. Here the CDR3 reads CASSESARFPKQYF. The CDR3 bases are TGCGCCAGCAGTGAGTCCGCGCGGTTTCCAAAGCAGTACTTC.

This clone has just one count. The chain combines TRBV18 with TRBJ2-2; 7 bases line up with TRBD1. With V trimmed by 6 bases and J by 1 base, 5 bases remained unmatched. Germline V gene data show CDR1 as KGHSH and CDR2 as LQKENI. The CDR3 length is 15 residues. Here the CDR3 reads CASSSGTVNTGELFF. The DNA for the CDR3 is TGTGCCAGCTCTTCCGGGACAGTGAACACCGGGGAGCTGTTTTTT.

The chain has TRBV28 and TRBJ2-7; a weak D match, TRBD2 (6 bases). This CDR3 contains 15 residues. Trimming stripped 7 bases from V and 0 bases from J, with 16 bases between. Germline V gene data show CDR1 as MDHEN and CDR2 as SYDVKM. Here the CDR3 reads CASTPGVRASYEQYF. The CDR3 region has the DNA TGTGCCAGCACCCCGGGGGTCAGGGCCTCCTACGAGCAGTACTTC.

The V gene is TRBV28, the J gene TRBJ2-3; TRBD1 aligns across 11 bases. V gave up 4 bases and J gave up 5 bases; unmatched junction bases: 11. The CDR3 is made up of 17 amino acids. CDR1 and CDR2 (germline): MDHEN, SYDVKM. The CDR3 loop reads CASSSLGGQGVRDTQYF. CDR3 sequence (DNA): TGTGCCAGCAGTTCCCTCGGGGGACAGGGGGTCCGAGATACGCAGTATTTT.

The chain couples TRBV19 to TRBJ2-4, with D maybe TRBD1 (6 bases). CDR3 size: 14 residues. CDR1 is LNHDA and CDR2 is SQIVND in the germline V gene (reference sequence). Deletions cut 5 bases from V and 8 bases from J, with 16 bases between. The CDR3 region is CASSLGDRSDIQYF. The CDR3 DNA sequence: TGTGCCAGTAGTCTAGGAGACAGGTCGGACATTCAGTACTTC.

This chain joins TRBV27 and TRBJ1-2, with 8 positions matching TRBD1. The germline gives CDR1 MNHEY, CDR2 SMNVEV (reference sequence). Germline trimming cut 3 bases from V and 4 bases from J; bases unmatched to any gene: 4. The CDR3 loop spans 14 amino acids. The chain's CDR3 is CASSLTGAFYGYTF. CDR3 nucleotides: TGTGCCAGCAGTTTGACAGGGGCCTTCTATGGCTACACCTTC.

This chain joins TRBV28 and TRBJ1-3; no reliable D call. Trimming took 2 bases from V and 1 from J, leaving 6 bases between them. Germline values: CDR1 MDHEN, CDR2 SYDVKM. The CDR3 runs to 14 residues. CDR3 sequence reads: CASSLQYSGNTIYF. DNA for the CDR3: TGTGCCAGCAGTTTACAGTATTCTGGAAACACCATATATTTT.

Here the CDR3 reads CASSLSWNHYEAFF. The DNA of the CDR3 is TGTGCCAGCAGTTTATCATGGAACCACTATGAAGCTTTCTTT. This chain links TRBV27 with TRBJ1-1; D uncertain. The CDR3 is made up of 14 amino acids. Germline CDR1 MNHEY, CDR2 SMNVEV (reference sequence). Trimming cost V 0 bases and J 7 bases, with 12 bases left between them.

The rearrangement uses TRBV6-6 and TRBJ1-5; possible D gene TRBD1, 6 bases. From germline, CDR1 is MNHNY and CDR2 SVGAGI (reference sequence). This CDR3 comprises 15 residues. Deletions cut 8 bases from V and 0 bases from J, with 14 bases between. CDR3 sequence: CASLIRQDSNQPQHF. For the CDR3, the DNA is TGTGCCAGCCTTATACGACAGGATAGCAATCAGCCCCAGCATTTT.

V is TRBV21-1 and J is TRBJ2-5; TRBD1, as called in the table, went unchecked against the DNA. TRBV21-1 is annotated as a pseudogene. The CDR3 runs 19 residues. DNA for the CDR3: TGTGCCAGCAGCAAAGGGGGGACAGGGGGCCGCCAGTGCCAAGAGACCCAGTACTTC. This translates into CASSKGGTGGRQCQETQYF.

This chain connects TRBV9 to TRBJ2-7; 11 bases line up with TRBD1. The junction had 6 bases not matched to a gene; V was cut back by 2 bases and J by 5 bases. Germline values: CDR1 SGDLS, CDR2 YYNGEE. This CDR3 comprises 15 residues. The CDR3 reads CASSVGTGGRHEQYF. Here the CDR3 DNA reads TGTGCCAGCAGCGTCGGGACAGGGGGGAGACACGAGCAGTACTTC.

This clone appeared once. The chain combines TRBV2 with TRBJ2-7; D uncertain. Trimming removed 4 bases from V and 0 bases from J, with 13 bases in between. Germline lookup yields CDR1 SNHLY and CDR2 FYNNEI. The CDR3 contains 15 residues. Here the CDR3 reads CASSVSSLSSYEQYF. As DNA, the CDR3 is TGTGCCAGCAGTGTTTCCTCCCTGAGCTCCTACGAGCAGTACTTC.

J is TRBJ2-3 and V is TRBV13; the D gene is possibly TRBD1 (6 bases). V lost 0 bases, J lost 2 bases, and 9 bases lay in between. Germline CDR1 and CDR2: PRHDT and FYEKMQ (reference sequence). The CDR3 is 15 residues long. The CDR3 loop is CASSLGGAPTDTQYF. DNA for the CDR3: TGTGCCAGCAGCTTAGGGGGGGCTCCCACAGATACGCAGTATTTT.

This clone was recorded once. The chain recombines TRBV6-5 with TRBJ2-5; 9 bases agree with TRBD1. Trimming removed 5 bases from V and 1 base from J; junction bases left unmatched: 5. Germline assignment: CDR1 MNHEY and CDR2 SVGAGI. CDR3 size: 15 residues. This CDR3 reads CASSPTGGGQETQYF. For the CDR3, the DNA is TGTGCCAGCAGTCCTACAGGGGGCGGCCAAGAGACCCAGTACTTC.

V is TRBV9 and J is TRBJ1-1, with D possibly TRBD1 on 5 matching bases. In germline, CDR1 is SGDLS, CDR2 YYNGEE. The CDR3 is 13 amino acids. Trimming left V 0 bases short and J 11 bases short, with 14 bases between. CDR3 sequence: CASSVATSGEAFF. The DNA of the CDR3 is TGTGCCAGCAGCGTAGCTACCTCGGGGGAGGCTTTCTTT.

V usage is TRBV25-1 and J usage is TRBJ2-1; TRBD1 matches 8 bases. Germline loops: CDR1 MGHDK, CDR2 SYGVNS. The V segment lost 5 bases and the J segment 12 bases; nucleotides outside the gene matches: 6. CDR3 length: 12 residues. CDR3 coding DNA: TGTGCCAGCAGTTTAGGACAGGGAGGGCAGTTCTTC. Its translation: CASSLGQGGQFF.

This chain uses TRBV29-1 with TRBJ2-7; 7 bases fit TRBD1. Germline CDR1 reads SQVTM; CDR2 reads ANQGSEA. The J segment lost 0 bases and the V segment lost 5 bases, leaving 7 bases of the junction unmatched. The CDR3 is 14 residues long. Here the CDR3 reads CSVRQGVNSYEQYF. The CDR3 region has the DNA TGCAGCGTTCGACAGGGCGTTAACTCCTACGAGCAGTACTTC.

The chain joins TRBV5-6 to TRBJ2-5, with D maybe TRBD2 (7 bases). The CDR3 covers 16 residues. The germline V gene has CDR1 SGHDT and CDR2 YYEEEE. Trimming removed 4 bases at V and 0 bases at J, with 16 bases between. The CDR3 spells CASSNLGGGNQETQYF. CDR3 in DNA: TGTGCCAGCAGCAACCTAGGGGGGGGCAACCAAGAGACCCAGTACTTC.

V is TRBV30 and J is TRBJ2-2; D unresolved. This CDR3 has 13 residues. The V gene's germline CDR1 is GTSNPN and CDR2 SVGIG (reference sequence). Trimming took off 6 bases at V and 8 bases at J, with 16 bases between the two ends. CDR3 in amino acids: CACSTQVSGELFF. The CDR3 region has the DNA TGTGCCTGTTCTACCCAGGTCTCAGGGGAGCTGTTTTTT.

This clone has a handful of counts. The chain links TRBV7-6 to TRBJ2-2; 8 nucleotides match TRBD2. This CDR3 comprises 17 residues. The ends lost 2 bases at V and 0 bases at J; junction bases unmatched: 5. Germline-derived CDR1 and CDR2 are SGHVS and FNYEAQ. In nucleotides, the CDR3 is TGTGCCAGCAGCTTACGAAGCGGGGGTTCGAACACCGGGGAGCTGTTTTTT. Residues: CASSLRSGGSNTGELFF.

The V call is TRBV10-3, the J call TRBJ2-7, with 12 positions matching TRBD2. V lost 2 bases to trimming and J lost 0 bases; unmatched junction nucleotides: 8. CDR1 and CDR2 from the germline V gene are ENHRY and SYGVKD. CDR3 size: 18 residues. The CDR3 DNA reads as TGTGCCATCAGTGAGCGGGGGACTAGCGGGCGGAGCTCCTACGAGCAGTACTTC. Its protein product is CAISERGTSGRSSYEQYF.